Below are 10 T cell receptor beta chains sequenced from a single sample in a study of cytomegalovirus exposure and HLA in healthy donors. Produced via immunoSEQ multiplex PCR; TCRdb's table is partial and in-frame only. The sample has 150,000 to 200,000 clones; 86% are singletons. The sample consisted of PBMCs. The receptor set was obtained from a woman aged 18 to 35 in good health and CMV-seronegative.

This clone came up once. The genes are TRBV18 and TRBJ1-1; TRBD1 matches at 8 bases. The CDR3 runs to 15 residues. Germline values: CDR1 KGHSH, CDR2 LQKENI. V lost 6 bases and J lost 1; bases outside the gene matches: 7. The CDR3 loop reads CASSPRDRQNTEAFF. Written as DNA, the CDR3 is TGTGCCAGCTCGCCCCGGGACAGGCAGAACACTGAAGCTTTCTTT.

This chain links TRBV5-1 with TRBJ2-3, with 8 bases lining up with TRBD2. Looked up from germline, CDR1 is SGHRS and CDR2 is YFSETQ. J lost 4 bases, V lost 4 bases, and 8 bases had no gene match. CDR3 length equals 15 residues. This chain's CDR3 is CASSSTSGPADTQYF. DNA for the CDR3: TGCGCCAGCAGCAGTACTAGCGGACCTGCAGATACGCAGTATTTT.

A single count supports this clone. This chain's CDR3 is CASSPPIGQGTREQYF. DNA for the CDR3: TGTGCCAGCTCACCACCGATCGGACAGGGGACTAGGGAGCAGTACTTC. The genes are TRBV18 and TRBJ2-7, with a possible D match to TRBD1 (9 bases). The CDR3 totals 16 residues. Germline V CDR1 and CDR2: KGHSH, LQKENI. V lost 0 bases and J lost 7, with 19 bases in between.

The V gene is TRBV5-5, the J gene TRBJ2-1, with 8 nucleotides matching TRBD1. CDR3 size: 16 residues. Germline values: CDR1 SGHKS, CDR2 YYEKEE (reference sequence). V dropped 0 bases and J dropped 6; count of bases not matched to a gene: 8. CDR3: CASSLALGQGRNEQFF. CDR3 in DNA: TGTGCCAGCAGCTTGGCATTAGGACAGGGTCGCAATGAGCAGTTCTTC.

The rearrangement uses TRBV7-9 and TRBJ1-3; no definite D call. Germline CDR1 is SEHNR and CDR2 is FQNEAQ (reference sequence). CDR3 length: 14 residues. Trimming shortened V by 2 bases and J by 2 bases, and 7 bases separated the two germline ends. The CDR3 loop reads CASSLSLAGNTIYF. The CDR3 DNA follows: TGTGCCAGCAGCTTAAGCTTGGCTGGAAACACCATATATTTT.

V gene TRBV7-2 combines with J gene TRBJ2-7; D might be TRBD1 (6 bases). CDR3 length: 16 amino acids. Germline-derived CDR1 and CDR2 are SGHTA and FQGNSA. V was cut by 1 base and J by 0 bases, with 13 bases left in between. CDR3 amino acids: CASSLVTQGSSYEQYF. The DNA for the CDR3 is TGTGCCAGCAGCTTAGTCACCCAGGGGTCCTCCTACGAGCAGTACTTC.

The chain has TRBV5-4 and TRBJ1-1; 9 bases align to TRBD1. This CDR3 has 13 amino acids. The V gene end was trimmed by 4 bases and the J gene end by 6 bases; junction bases not matched to a gene: 4. In germline, CDR1 is SGHNT, CDR2 YYREEE (reference sequence). The CDR3 bases are TGTGCCAGCAGCACACAGGGGGCTGCTGAAGCTTTCTTT. Translation: CASSTQGAAEAFF.

V usage is TRBV19 and J usage is TRBJ1-2, with D perhaps matching TRBD1 (6 bases). Germline V gene sequence: CDR1 LNHDA, CDR2 SQIVND (reference sequence). This CDR3 spans 17 amino acids. Trimming took 6 bases from V and 8 from J, leaving 28 bases between them. The CDR3 is CASSAAGGALQSRGYTF. In nucleotides, the CDR3 is TGTGCCAGTAGCGCGGCCGGGGGGGCCTTACAGTCACGGGGCTACACCTTC.

This sequence joins TRBV12-5 and TRBJ2-5, with D unresolved. CDR1 LGHNT and CDR2 FRNRAP come from the germline V gene. The CDR3 extends over 16 amino acids. Trimming left V 0 bases short and J 5 bases short, with 16 bases between. CDR3 loop: CASGLVRGVKMETQYF. The CDR3 region has the DNA TGTGCTAGTGGTTTGGTACGTGGAGTGAAGATGGAGACCCAGTACTTC.

This clone was seen once. This chain connects TRBV7-3 to TRBJ2-1; 8 bases align to TRBD2. Germline V gene lookup returns CDR1 SGHTA and CDR2 FQGTGA. The CDR3 length is 16 residues. V shed 0 bases, J shed 5 bases, and the junction held 6 bases outside the gene matches. The CDR3, as DNA: TGTGCCAGCAGCTTAACGTTTGCGGGGGGTGACAATGAGCAGTTCTTC. Amino acids: CASSLTFAGGDNEQFF.